Listed here are 19 T cell receptor beta chains from one sample, sequenced in a study of beta chain features in type 1 diabetes. The study reverse transcribed the entire isolated RNA, so it sequenced expressed TCRB transcripts. Some clones are missing from TCRdb's copy, which holds only in-frame ones; the method was immunoSEQ multiplex PCR. The table records around 160,000 clones, around 50% of them present only once. Sequenced material: Tregs from blood. These receptor sequences come from a man aged 18 to 29 in good health.

The sample holds a few counts of this clone. This sequence joins TRBV7-9 and TRBJ2-7, with D perhaps TRBD1 (6 bases). The CDR3 is 15 amino acids. V dropped 1 base and J dropped 2 bases, with 12 bases sitting between them. Germline loops: CDR1 SEHNR, CDR2 FQNEAQ (reference sequence). CDR3: CASSLGIRGAYEQYF. The DNA for the CDR3 is TGTGCCAGCAGCTTAGGAATCAGGGGAGCCTACGAGCAGTACTTC.

CDR3 residues: CASSVQREQFF. CDR3 DNA sequence: TGTGCCAGCAGTGTACAGCGGGAGCAGTTCTTC. The rearrangement joins TRBV2 to TRBJ2-1, with a possible D match to TRBD2 (5 bases). V was pared by 4 bases and J by 10 bases, with 8 bases between. The germline CDR1 and CDR2 sequences are SNHLY and FYNNEI. The CDR3 sequence is 11 residues long.

The chain recombines TRBV30 with TRBJ1-2; tentatively, D is TRBD1 (5 bases). V was shortened by 2 bases and J by 4 bases, with 14 bases between the two germline ends. Per the germline V gene, CDR1 is GTSNPN and CDR2 is SVGIG (reference sequence). The CDR3 extends over 14 amino acids. The DNA of the CDR3 is TGTGCCTGGAGTTTCCCGGGGGGAGGCTATGGCTACACCTTC. Residues: CAWSFPGGGYGYTF.

This clone appeared a few times. The V call is TRBV7-2, the J call TRBJ2-7; 9 bases map to TRBD2. The V gene's germline CDR1 is SGHTA and CDR2 FQGNSA. With V trimmed by 4 bases and J by 3 bases, 7 bases remained unmatched. The CDR3 loop spans 15 amino acids. CDR3 sequence (DNA): TGTGCCAGCAGCTCTATAGCGGGGGAAGTCTACGAGCAGTACTTC. This gives the protein CASSSIAGEVYEQYF.

This chain uses TRBV28 with TRBJ2-7; the match to TRBD2 covers 8 bases. Germline V CDR1 and CDR2: MDHEN, SYDVKM. The CDR3 loop spans 13 amino acids. J was trimmed by 1 base and V by 5 bases; bases with no gene match: 1. The CDR3 is CASSTSGSYEQYF. DNA for the CDR3: TGTGCCAGCAGTACTAGCGGATCCTACGAGCAGTACTTC.

The V call is TRBV29-1, the J call TRBJ1-1; a possible D gene is TRBD1 (6 bases). The CDR3 runs to 15 residues. In germline, CDR1 is SQVTM, CDR2 ANQGSEA. Trimming took off 3 bases at V and 3 bases at J, with 17 bases between the two ends. CDR3 protein: CSVDGTRGRDTEAFF. DNA of the CDR3: TGCAGCGTTGACGGGACCAGGGGAAGGGACACTGAAGCTTTCTTT.

The J gene is TRBJ2-7, the V gene TRBV6-6; 12 nucleotides align to TRBD2. After removal of 6 bases from V and 3 bases from J, the junction contained 3 bases not matched to a gene. The germline V gene encodes CDR1 MNHNY and CDR2 SVGAGI (reference sequence). CDR3 length equals 14 residues. The CDR3: CASSPGLAGYEQYF. Here the CDR3 DNA reads TGTGCCAGCAGCCCGGGACTAGCGGGCTACGAGCAGTACTTC.

The chain joins TRBV5-1 to TRBJ2-7, with D hard to call. Germline CDR1 and CDR2: SGHRS and YFSETQ. The CDR3 runs to 12 residues. V was pared by 0 bases and J by 5 bases, with 6 bases between. The CDR3 reads CASSLAQNEQYF. In DNA form, the CDR3 reads TGCGCCAGCAGCTTGGCACAGAACGAGCAGTACTTC.

The table lists this clone with a few counts. The CDR3 loop is CASSRPGQGTYEQYF. CDR3 nucleotide sequence: TGTGCCAGCAGTCGACCGGGACAGGGAACCTACGAGCAGTACTTC. This chain uses TRBV6-6 with TRBJ2-7; 9 nucleotides match TRBD1. V was clipped by 5 bases and J by 2 bases; unmatched bases: 7. Germline lookup yields CDR1 MNHNY and CDR2 SVGAGI (reference sequence). The CDR3 loop spans 15 amino acids.

The chain carries TRBV29-1 and TRBJ2-7, with a possible D match to TRBD1 (5 bases). The V end lost 6 bases, the J end lost 4 bases, and 13 bases lay between the germline ends. The CDR3 covers 12 residues. CDR1 and CDR2 from the germline V gene are SQVTM and ANQGSEA. In DNA, the CDR3 is TGCAGCGTCAAGGGGCCCCCATACGAGCAGTACTTC. This gives the protein CSVKGPPYEQYF.

This clone has more than one count but fewer than ten. CDR3 amino acids: CASSLWTGENYGYTF. DNA for the CDR3: TGTGCCAGCAGTTTATGGACAGGGGAGAACTATGGCTACACCTTC. The chain links TRBV6-1 to TRBJ1-2, with 9 bases that match TRBD1. CDR3 length equals 15 residues. The V segment lost 5 bases and the J segment 2 bases; nucleotides outside the gene matches: 6. Germline V gene lookup returns CDR1 MNHNS and CDR2 SASEGT.

This clone showed up just once. V and J are TRBV7-2 and TRBJ2-7; maybe TRBD1 (5 bases). This CDR3 is 14 amino acids long. V was pared by 7 bases and J by 4 bases, with 17 bases between. Germline V gene sequence: CDR1 SGHTA, CDR2 FQGNSA. The CDR3 coding sequence is TGTGCCAGCAAAGGATGGGGCGGCACTTACGAGCAGTACTTC. This translates into CASKGWGGTYEQYF.

The J gene is TRBJ2-3, the V gene TRBV5-1; tentative D call: TRBD1 (5 bases). The CDR3 covers 16 residues. With 3 bases removed from V and 2 bases from J, the gap between germline ends came to 16 bases. Looked up from germline, CDR1 is SGHRS and CDR2 is YFSETQ. The CDR3 reads CASSSYTGSHTDTQYF. CDR3 in DNA: TGCGCCAGCAGCTCCTACACAGGATCTCACACAGATACGCAGTATTTT.

The table lists this clone with a few counts. This chain connects TRBV2 to TRBJ2-2; possible D gene TRBD2, 5 bases. The CDR3 is 16 amino acids. Germline values: CDR1 SNHLY, CDR2 FYNNEI. V lost 8 bases to trimming and J lost 2 bases, with 18 bases between them. Written as DNA, the CDR3 is TGTGCCAGCCTCCCAAGGACTCGATCAAACACCGGGGAGCTGTTTTTT. This sequence encodes CASLPRTRSNTGELFF.

This chain joins TRBV7-8 and TRBJ2-3, with 8 nucleotides matching TRBD1. The CDR3 runs to 14 residues. V shed 2 bases, J shed 6 bases, and the junction held 4 bases outside the gene matches. CDR1 and CDR2 from the germline V gene are SGHVS and FQNEAQ. The CDR3, as DNA: TGTGCCAGCAGCTTAACAGGGGGAGCGGATACGCAGTATTTT. As protein: CASSLTGGADTQYF.

The V and J genes are TRBV5-1 and TRBJ2-2; tentatively, D is TRBD1 (5 bases). Germline V gene data show CDR1 as SGHRS and CDR2 as YFSETQ. Deletions cut 1 base from V and 5 bases from J, with 18 bases between. This CDR3 is 17 amino acids long. The CDR3 sequence is CASSLPVGRAVTGELFF. The CDR3, as DNA: TGCGCCAGCAGCTTGCCCGTTGGCAGGGCGGTTACCGGGGAGCTGTTTTTT.

V gene TRBV7-3 combines with J gene TRBJ2-7, with 7 bases identical to TRBD1. Germline trimming cut 5 bases from V and 7 bases from J; bases unmatched to any gene: 8. This CDR3 has 13 residues. CDR1 is SGHTA and CDR2 is FQGTGA in the germline V gene. The DNA of the CDR3 is TGTGCCAGCAGCCCCGACAGGGCGAGGGAGCAGTACTTC. Its protein product is CASSPDRAREQYF.

The chain has TRBV9 and TRBJ2-3; 9 bases match TRBD2. J lost 5 bases, V lost 3 bases, and 1 base had no gene match. The CDR3 has 13 residues. Germline CDR1 SGDLS, CDR2 YYNGEE. This chain's CDR3 is CASSATSGDTQYF. CDR3 nucleotide sequence: TGTGCCAGCAGCGCGACTAGCGGAGATACGCAGTATTTT.

This clone was seen only a few times. The genes are TRBV7-3 and TRBJ1-1; 7 bases agree with TRBD1. CDR1 is SGHTA, CDR2 FQGTGA, per germline. The CDR3 totals 14 residues. J lost 4 bases, V lost 4 bases, and 6 bases had no gene match. CDR3 sequence (DNA): TGTGCCAGCAGCTCCACAGGGGCAGCCACTGAAGCTTTCTTT. Its translation: CASSSTGAATEAFF.